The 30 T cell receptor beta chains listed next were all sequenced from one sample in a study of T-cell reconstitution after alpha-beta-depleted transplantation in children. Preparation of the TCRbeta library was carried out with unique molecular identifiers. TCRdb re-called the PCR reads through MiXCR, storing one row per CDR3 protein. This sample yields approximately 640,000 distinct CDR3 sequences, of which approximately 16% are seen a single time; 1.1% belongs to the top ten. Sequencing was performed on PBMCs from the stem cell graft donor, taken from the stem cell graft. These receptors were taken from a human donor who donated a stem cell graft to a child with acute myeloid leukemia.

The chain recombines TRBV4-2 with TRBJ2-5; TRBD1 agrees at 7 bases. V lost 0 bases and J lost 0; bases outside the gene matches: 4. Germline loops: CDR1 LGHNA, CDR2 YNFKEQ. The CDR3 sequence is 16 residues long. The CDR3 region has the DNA TGTGCCAGCAGCCAAGATGGGGGACAGTACCAAGAGACCCAGTACTTC. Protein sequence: CASSQDGGQYQETQYF.

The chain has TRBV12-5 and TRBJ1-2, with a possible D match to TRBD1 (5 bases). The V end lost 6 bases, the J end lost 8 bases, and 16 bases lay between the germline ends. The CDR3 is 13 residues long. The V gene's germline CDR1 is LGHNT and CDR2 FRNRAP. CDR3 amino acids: CASGTTGPSGYTF. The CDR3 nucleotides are TGTGCTAGTGGCACCACAGGCCCTTCCGGCTACACCTTC.

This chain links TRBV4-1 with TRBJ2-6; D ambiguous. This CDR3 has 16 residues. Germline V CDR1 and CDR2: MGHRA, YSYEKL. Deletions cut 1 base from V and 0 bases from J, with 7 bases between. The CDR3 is CASSQGALSGANVLTF. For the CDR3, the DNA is TGCGCCAGCAGCCAAGGTGCGCTCTCTGGGGCCAACGTCCTGACTTTC.

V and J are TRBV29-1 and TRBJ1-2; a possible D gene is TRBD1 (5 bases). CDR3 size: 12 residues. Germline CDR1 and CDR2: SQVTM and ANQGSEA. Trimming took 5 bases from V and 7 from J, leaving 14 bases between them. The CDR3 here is CSVTGTRVGYTF. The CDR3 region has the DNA TGCAGCGTTACCGGGACGCGCGTTGGCTACACCTTC.

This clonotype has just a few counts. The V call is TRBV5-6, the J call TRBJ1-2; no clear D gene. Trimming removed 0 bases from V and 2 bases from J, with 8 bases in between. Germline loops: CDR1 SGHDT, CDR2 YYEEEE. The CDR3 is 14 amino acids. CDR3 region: CASSLVSLNYGYTF. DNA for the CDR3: TGTGCCAGCAGCTTGGTTAGCCTGAACTATGGCTACACCTTC. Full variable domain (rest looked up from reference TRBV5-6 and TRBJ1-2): DAGVTQSPTHLIKTRGQQVTLRCSPKSGHDTVSWYQQALGQGPQFIFQYYEEEERQRGNFPDRFSGHQFPNYSSELNVNALLLGDSALYLCASSLVSLNYGYTFGSGTRLTVV.

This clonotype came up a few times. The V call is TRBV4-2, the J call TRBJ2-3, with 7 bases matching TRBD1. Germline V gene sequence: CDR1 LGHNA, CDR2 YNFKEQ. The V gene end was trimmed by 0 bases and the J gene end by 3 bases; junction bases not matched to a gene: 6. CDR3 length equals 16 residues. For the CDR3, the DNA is TGTGCCAGCAGCCAAGAATTTCAGGGGGATACAGATACGCAGTATTTT. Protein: CASSQEFQGDTDTQYF.

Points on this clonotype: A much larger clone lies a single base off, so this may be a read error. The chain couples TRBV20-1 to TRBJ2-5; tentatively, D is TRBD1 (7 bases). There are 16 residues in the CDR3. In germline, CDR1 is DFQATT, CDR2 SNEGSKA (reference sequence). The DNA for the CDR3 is TGCTGTGCTAGCGTTATTGATGGCAGGGGGAGGGAGACCCAGTACTTC. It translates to CCASVIDGRGRETQYF.

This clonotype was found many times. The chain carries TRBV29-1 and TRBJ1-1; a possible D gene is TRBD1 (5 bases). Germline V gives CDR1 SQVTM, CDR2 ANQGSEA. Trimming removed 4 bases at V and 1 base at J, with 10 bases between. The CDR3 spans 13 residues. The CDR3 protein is CSVGGEPNTEAFF. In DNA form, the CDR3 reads TGCAGCGTTGGGGGGGAACCGAACACTGAAGCTTTCTTT.

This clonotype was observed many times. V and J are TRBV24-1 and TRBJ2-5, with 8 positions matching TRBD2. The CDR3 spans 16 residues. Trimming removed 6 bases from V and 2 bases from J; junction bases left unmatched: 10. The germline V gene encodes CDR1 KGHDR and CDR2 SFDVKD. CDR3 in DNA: TGTGCCACCAGTCGGTCGGGAGGGACACATCAAGAGACCCAGTACTTC. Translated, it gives CATSRSGGTHQETQYF.

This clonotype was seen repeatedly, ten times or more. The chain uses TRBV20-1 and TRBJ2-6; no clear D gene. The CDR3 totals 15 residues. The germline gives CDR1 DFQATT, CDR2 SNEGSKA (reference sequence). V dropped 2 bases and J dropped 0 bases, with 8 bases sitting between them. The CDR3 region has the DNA TGCAGTGCTAGAAAGGACGGCTCTGGGGCCAACGTCCTGACTTTC. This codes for CSARKDGSGANVLTF.

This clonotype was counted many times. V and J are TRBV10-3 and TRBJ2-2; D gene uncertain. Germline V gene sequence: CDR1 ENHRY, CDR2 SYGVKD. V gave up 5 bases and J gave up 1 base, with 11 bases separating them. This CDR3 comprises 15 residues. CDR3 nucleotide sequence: TGTGCCATCAGTTCGGGCAGCCTGAACACCGGGGAGCTGTTTTTT. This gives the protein CAISSGSLNTGELFF.

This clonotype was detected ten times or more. The CDR3 coding sequence is TGTGCCACCAACGGGGGGGCATCGGACACCGGGGAGCTGTTTTTT. Its protein product is CATNGGASDTGELFF. V and J are TRBV10-3 and TRBJ2-2; TRBD2 aligns across 8 bases. Looked up from germline, CDR1 is ENHRY and CDR2 is SYGVKD. The V segment lost 10 bases and the J segment 3 bases; nucleotides outside the gene matches: 10. This CDR3 is 15 amino acids long.

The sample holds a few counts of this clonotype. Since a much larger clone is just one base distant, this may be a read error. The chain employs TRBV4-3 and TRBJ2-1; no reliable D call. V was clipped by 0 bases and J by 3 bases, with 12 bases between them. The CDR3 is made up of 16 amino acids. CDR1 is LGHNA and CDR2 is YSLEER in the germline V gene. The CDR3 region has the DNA TGCGCCAGCAGCCAAGAATTAAGGTCCTGCTACAATGAGCAGTTCTTC. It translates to CASSQELRSCYNEQFF.

CDR3 sequence: CSARVEGLGGNEQFF. DNA for the CDR3: TGCAGTGCTAGAGTTGAGGGACTAGGGGGCAATGAGCAGTTCTTC. The V gene is TRBV20-1, the J gene TRBJ2-1; 8 positions match TRBD2. Germline trimming cut 1 base from V and 6 bases from J; bases unmatched to any gene: 8. The CDR3 loop spans 15 amino acids. From germline, CDR1 is DFQATT and CDR2 SNEGSKA (reference sequence).

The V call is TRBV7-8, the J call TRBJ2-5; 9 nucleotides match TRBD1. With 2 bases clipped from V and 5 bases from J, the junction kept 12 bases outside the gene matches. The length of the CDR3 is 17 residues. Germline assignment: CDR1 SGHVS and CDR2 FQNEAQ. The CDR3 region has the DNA TGTGCCAGCAGCTTATCTATATGGACAGGGGCTGGGGAGACCCAGTACTTC. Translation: CASSLSIWTGAGETQYF.

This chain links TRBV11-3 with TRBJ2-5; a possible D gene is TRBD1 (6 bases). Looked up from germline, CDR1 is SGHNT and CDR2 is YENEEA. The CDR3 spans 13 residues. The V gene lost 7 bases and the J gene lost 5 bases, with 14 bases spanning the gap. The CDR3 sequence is CASKQIRGETQYF. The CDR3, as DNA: TGTGCCAGCAAGCAGATCAGGGGTGAGACCCAGTACTTC.

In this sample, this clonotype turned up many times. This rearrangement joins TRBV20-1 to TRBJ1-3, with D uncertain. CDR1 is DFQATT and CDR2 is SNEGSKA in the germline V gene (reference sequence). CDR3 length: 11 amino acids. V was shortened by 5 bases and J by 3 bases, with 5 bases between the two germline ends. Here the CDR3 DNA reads TGCAGTGCTTGGAGTGGAAACACCATATATTTT. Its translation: CSAWSGNTIYF.

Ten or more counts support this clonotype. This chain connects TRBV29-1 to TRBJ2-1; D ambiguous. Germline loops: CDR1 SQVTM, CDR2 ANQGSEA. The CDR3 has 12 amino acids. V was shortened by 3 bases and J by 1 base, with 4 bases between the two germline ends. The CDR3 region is CSVDLSYNEQFF. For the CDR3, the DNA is TGCAGCGTTGACTTATCCTACAATGAGCAGTTCTTC.

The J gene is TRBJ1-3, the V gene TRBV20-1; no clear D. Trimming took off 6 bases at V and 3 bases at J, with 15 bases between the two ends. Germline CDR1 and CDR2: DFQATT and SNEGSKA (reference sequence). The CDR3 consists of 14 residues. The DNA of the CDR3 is TGCAGTGCGCTCACGACGGATTTTGGAAACACCATATATTTT. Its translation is CSALTTDFGNTIYF.

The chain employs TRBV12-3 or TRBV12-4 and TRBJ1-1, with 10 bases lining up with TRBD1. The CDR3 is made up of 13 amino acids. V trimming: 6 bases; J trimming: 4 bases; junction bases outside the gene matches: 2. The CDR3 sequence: CASRRTGGTEAFF. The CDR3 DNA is TGTGCCAGCAGGCGGACAGGGGGCACTGAAGCTTTCTTT.

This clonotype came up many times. The CDR3 region is CASSVSGGAHNEQFF. CDR3 bases: TGTGCCAGCAGCGTTAGCGGGGGGGCCCACAATGAGCAGTTCTTC. The gene calls are TRBV9 and TRBJ2-1; 11 bases are a match to TRBD2. CDR1 SGDLS and CDR2 YYNGEE come from the germline V gene. The CDR3 has 15 amino acids. J lost 5 bases, V lost 2 bases, and 3 bases had no gene match.

In nucleotides, the CDR3 is TGTGCCAGCAGCTTTCGGCTCACTGAAGCTTTCTTT. Amino acid sequence: CASSFRLTEAFF. The V call is TRBV7-9, the J call TRBJ1-1, with D uncertain. Germline V gene data show CDR1 as SEHNR and CDR2 as FQNEAQ (reference sequence). This CDR3 region has 12 residues. The ends were cut back, 3 bases at V and 4 bases at J, with 6 bases in the middle.

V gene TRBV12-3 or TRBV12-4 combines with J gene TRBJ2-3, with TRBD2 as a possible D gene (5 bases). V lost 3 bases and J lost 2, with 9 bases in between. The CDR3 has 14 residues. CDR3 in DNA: TGTGCCAGCAGTTTCTCGGGGAACACAGATACGCAGTATTTT. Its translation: CASSFSGNTDTQYF.

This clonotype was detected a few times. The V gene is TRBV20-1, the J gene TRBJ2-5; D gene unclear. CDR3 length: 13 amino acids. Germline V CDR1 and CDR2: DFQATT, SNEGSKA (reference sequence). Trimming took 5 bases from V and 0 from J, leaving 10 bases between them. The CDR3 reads CSASSDYQETQYF. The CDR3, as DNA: TGCAGTGCTTCCTCTGACTACCAAGAGACCCAGTACTTC.

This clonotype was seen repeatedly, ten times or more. As DNA, the CDR3 is TGTGCCAGCAGTTTAGGCCGGACTAGCGGGGCGGATGAGCAGTTCTTC. Protein product: CASSLGRTSGADEQFF. This sequence joins TRBV6-5 and TRBJ2-1; 12 nucleotides agree with TRBD2. CDR3 length: 16 amino acids. In germline, CDR1 is MNHEY, CDR2 SVGAGI. The ends lost 4 bases at V and 8 bases at J; junction bases unmatched: 9.

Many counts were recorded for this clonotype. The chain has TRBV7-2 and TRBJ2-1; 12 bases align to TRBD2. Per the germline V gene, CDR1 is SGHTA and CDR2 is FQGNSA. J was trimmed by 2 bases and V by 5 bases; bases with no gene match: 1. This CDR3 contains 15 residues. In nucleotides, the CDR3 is TGTGCCAGCAGCCCTAGCGGGGGGGCCTACAATGAGCAGTTCTTC. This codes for CASSPSGGAYNEQFF. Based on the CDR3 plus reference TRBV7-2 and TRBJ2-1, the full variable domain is GAGVSQSPSNKVTEKGKDVELRCDPISGHTALYWYRQSLGQGLEFLIYFQGNSAPDKSGLPSDRFSAERTGGSVSTLTIQRTQQEDSAVYLCASSPSGGAYNEQFFGPGTRLTVL.

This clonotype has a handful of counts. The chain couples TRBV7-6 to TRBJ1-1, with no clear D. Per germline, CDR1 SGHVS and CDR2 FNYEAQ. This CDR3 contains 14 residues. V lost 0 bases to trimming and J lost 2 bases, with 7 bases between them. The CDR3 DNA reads TGTGCCAGCAGCTTAGCGGGCAGCAACACTGAAGCTTTCTTT. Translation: CASSLAGSNTEAFF.

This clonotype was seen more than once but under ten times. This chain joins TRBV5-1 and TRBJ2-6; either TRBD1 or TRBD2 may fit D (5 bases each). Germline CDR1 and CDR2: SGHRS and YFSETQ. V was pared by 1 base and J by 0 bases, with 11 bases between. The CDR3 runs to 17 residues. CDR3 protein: CASSLKEGPSGANVLTF. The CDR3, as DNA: TGCGCCAGCAGCTTGAAAGAGGGACCCTCTGGGGCCAACGTCCTGACTTTC.

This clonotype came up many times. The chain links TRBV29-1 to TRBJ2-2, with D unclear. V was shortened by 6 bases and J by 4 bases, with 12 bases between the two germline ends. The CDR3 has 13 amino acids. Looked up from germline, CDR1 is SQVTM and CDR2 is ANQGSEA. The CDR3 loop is CSVEAPGTGELFF. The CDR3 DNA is TGCAGCGTCGAGGCTCCAGGCACCGGGGAGCTGTTTTTT.

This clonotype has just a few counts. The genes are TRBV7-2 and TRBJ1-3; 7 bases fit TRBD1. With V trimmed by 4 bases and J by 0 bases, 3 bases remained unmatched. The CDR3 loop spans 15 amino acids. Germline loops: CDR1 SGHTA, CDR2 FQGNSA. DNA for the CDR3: TGTGCCAGCAGCTGGAGGGGGCCCTCTGGAAACACCATATATTTT. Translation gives CASSWRGPSGNTIYF.